Following are 7 T cell receptor beta chains from one sample sequenced in a study of CD8 T cells in Susac syndrome. RNA in amounts of roughly 0.5 to 1 ug was reverse transcribed with random hexamers. TCRdb used MiXCR to reprocess the immunoSEQ multiplex PCR reads, holding one entry per CDR3 protein. The sample lists roughly 130,000 distinct CDR3 sequences, 95% seen once, with approximately 0.12% in the top ten. Sequencing used CD4+ T cells from PBMCs. All receptors derive from a human donor with multiple sclerosis.

In its sample, this clonotype was seen once. The rearrangement uses TRBV5-1 and TRBJ2-1; no definite D call. The V gene's germline CDR1 is SGHRS and CDR2 YFSETQ. The V end lost 0 bases, the J end lost 8 bases, and 12 bases lay between the germline ends. The CDR3 spans 14 residues. CDR3 amino acids: CASSLVRLGDEQFF. Here the CDR3 DNA reads TGCGCCAGCAGCTTGGTTCGGTTAGGCGATGAGCAGTTCTTC. Full variable domain (remainder filled in from reference TRBV5-1 and TRBJ2-1): KAGVTQTPRYLIKTRGQQVTLSCSPISGHRSVSWYQQTPGQGLQFLFEYFSETQRNKGNFPGRFSGRQFSNSRSEMNVSTLELGDSALYLCASSLVRLGDEQFFGPGTRLTVL.

The chain links TRBV29-1 to TRBJ2-5; possibly TRBD1 or TRBD2 for D (5 bases each). Between the trimmed V and J ends, which lost 0 bases and 4 bases, there was a span of 9 bases. The CDR3 contains 13 residues. Germline-derived CDR1 and CDR2 are SQVTM and ANQGSEA. The CDR3 protein is CSVEEGTRETQYF. CDR3 coding DNA: TGCAGCGTTGAAGAGGGGACCCGAGAGACCCAGTACTTC.

This clonotype came up a few times. The chain is built from TRBV9 and TRBJ1-2, with D hard to call. V was trimmed by 0 bases and J by 0 bases, leaving 3 bases between them. The CDR3 covers 13 residues. Germline V gene lookup returns CDR1 SGDLS and CDR2 YYNGEE. CDR3 nucleotides: TGTGCCAGCAGCGTAGACCCTAACTATGGCTACACCTTC. This sequence encodes CASSVDPNYGYTF.

CDR3 protein: CSASPSSYNEQFF. CDR3 nucleotides: TGCAGTGCTAGTCCGAGCTCCTACAATGAGCAGTTCTTC. The chain uses TRBV20-1 and TRBJ2-1; unclear D gene. Germline loops: CDR1 DFQATT, CDR2 SNEGSKA (reference sequence). The CDR3 has 13 residues. Trimming shortened V by 3 bases and J by 0 bases, and 6 bases separated the two germline ends.

This clonotype was counted between two and nine times. Here the CDR3 reads CASSLRSGPANYGYTF. The CDR3 DNA reads TGTGCCAGCAGCTTAAGGTCGGGTCCAGCTAACTATGGCTACACCTTC. The rearrangement uses TRBV7-9 and TRBJ1-2; the D is unclear. The germline CDR1 and CDR2 sequences are SEHNR and FQNEAQ (reference sequence). Trimming removed 2 bases from V and 0 bases from J, with 13 bases in between. This CDR3 region has 16 residues. Supplemented by reference TRBV7-9 and TRBJ1-2, the full variable domain reads DTGVSQNPRHKITKRGQNVTFRCDPISEHNRLYWYRQTLGQGPEFLTYFQNEAQLEKSRLLSDRFSAERPKGSFSTLEIQRTEQGDSAMYLCASSLRSGPANYGYTFGSGTRLTVV.

The V gene is TRBV29-1, the J gene TRBJ2-1, with D unresolved. Germline assignment: CDR1 SQVTM and CDR2 ANQGSEA. This CDR3 is 12 amino acids long. Trimming pared 5 bases from V and 5 bases from J, leaving 10 bases between. The CDR3 protein is CSVSDVNNEQFF. In DNA, the CDR3 is TGCAGCGTTTCGGACGTAAACAATGAGCAGTTCTTC.

The V and J genes are TRBV20-1 and TRBJ2-3; no firm D call. Per the germline V gene, CDR1 is DFQATT and CDR2 is SNEGSKA (reference sequence). Between the trimmed V and J ends, which lost 1 base and 4 bases, there was a span of 12 bases. The CDR3 is 14 amino acids. CDR3 in amino acids: CSARVPTFPDTQYF. The CDR3 DNA is TGCAGTGCTAGAGTGCCCACCTTCCCAGATACGCAGTATTTT.